The 19 T cell receptor beta chains in this list originate from one sample, sequenced in a study of blood T cell repertoires in COVID-19. Only in-frame clones appear in the TCRdb table, and some are missing; sequencing was by immunoSEQ multiplex PCR. Seen here are tens of thousands of clones, 82% observed once, and the top ten hold roughly 13%. The source material was peripheral blood. Source of these receptors: a human donor with acute or convalescent COVID-19. The donor label of this sample is uncertain.

The chain uses TRBV5-1 and TRBJ2-1, with 7 positions matching TRBD1. Germline CDR1 reads SGHRS; CDR2 reads YFSETQ. J gave up 2 bases and V 3 bases, and 8 bases lay outside the gene matches. The CDR3 extends over 16 amino acids. The CDR3 protein is CASSYDGQATYNEQFF. CDR3 nucleotides: TGCGCCAGCAGCTACGATGGACAGGCGACCTACAATGAGCAGTTCTTC.

This clone was counted a single time. This chain connects TRBV30 to TRBJ2-7; 14 positions agree with TRBD2. The CDR3 is made up of 17 amino acids. Germline lookup yields CDR1 GTSNPN and CDR2 SVGIG (reference sequence). V shed 4 bases, J shed 0 bases, and the junction held 8 bases outside the gene matches. The CDR3 DNA is TGTGCCTGGACCAGAGGACTAGCGGGGGGAAGCTCCTACGAGCAGTACTTC. Its protein is CAWTRGLAGGSSYEQYF.

This chain links TRBV28 with TRBJ1-3; 7 nucleotides match TRBD1. The V gene end was trimmed by 3 bases and the J gene end by 0 bases; junction bases not matched to a gene: 5. CDR1 and CDR2 from the germline V gene are MDHEN and SYDVKM. This CDR3 comprises 16 residues. CDR3 residues: CASSLGTAVSGNTIYF. The CDR3 nucleotides are TGTGCCAGCAGTTTGGGGACAGCAGTCTCTGGAAACACCATATATTTT. The full variable domain, with the rest looked up from reference TRBV28 and TRBJ1-3, is DVKVTQSSRYLVKRTGEKVFLECVQDMDHENMFWYRQDPGLGLRLIYFSYDVKMKEKGDIPEGYSVSREKKERFSLILESASTNQTSMYLCASSLGTAVSGNTIYFGEGSWLTVV.

V gene TRBV2 combines with J gene TRBJ2-7, with a possible D match to TRBD1 (6 bases). V was clipped by 6 bases and J by 7 bases, with 28 bases between them. The CDR3 consists of 17 residues. Germline lookup yields CDR1 SNHLY and CDR2 FYNNEI. The CDR3 region is CASSPYGQKPYLYEQYF. The DNA for the CDR3 is TGTGCCAGCAGCCCATACGGACAGAAACCATACCTCTATGAGCAGTACTTC.

Only one count was recorded for this clone. This same CDR3 is encoded by further DNA sequences in the sample. This rearrangement joins TRBV18 to TRBJ2-3; D uncertain. Trimming removed 3 bases at V and 2 bases at J, with 9 bases between. Germline V lookup: CDR1 KGHSH, CDR2 LQKENI. There are 14 residues in the CDR3. CDR3 DNA sequence: TGTGCCAGCTCACCCGTTAGTTCCACAGATACGCAGTATTTT. Amino acid sequence: CASSPVSSTDTQYF. The variable domain in full, completed from reference TRBV18 and TRBJ2-3, reads NAGVMQNPRHLVRRRGQEARLRCSPMKGHSHVYWYRQLPEEGLKFMVYLQKENIIDESGMPKERFSAEFPKEGPSILRIQQVVRGDSAAYFCASSPVSSTDTQYFGPGTRLTVL.

In DNA form, the CDR3 reads TGTGCCAGCAGCTCTAGCGGGAGAGAGACCCAGTACTTC. Its protein product is CASSSSGRETQYF. V is TRBV13 and J is TRBJ2-5; 10 bases align to TRBD2. The CDR3 extends over 13 amino acids. V lost 4 bases to trimming and J lost 4 bases; unmatched junction nucleotides: 0. Germline CDR1 PRHDT, CDR2 FYEKMQ (reference sequence).

The V gene is TRBV9, the J gene TRBJ1-2, with TRBD1 identical over 7 bases. CDR3 length equals 15 residues. Germline V CDR1 and CDR2: SGDLS, YYNGEE. V trimming: 0 bases; J trimming: 3 bases; junction bases outside the gene matches: 5. The CDR3 loop reads CASSVVGGSDYGYTF. The CDR3, as DNA: TGTGCCAGCAGCGTAGTAGGGGGCAGTGACTATGGCTACACCTTC.

A few counts support this clone. The chain has TRBV3-1 (or the pseudogene TRBV3-2) and TRBJ2-3, with TRBD2 matching 8 bases. V lost 2 bases to trimming and J lost 5 bases; unmatched junction nucleotides: 15. The V gene's germline CDR1 is LGHDT and CDR2 YNNKEL (reference sequence). The CDR3 contains 18 residues. The CDR3 protein is CASSQSTSVAGRRDTQYF. The DNA for the CDR3 is TGTGCCAGCAGCCAATCTACCTCGGTAGCGGGGCGCCGAGATACGCAGTATTTT.

The rearrangement joins TRBV7-2 to TRBJ2-3; weak D call: TRBD2 (6 bases). The germline V gene encodes CDR1 SGHTA and CDR2 FQGNSA. The CDR3 is made up of 15 amino acids. Trimming pared 1 base from V and 0 bases from J, leaving 8 bases between. The DNA for the CDR3 is TGTGCCAGCAGCTTAGGTGGGACTAGCACAGATACGCAGTATTTT. It yields the protein CASSLGGTSTDTQYF.

V usage is TRBV5-1 and J usage is TRBJ2-7; 11 nucleotides match TRBD2. Germline V lookup: CDR1 SGHRS, CDR2 YFSETQ. The junction had 6 bases not matched to a gene; V was cut back by 4 bases and J by 6 bases. The CDR3 has 14 residues. CDR3 residues: CASSIAGGQSEQYF. The CDR3 region has the DNA TGCGCCAGCAGCATAGCGGGGGGGCAAAGCGAGCAGTACTTC.

Only a few counts were recorded for this clone. This chain links TRBV7-2 with TRBJ1-6; D is perhaps TRBD1 (5 bases). The CDR3 has 14 residues. V was clipped by 2 bases and J by 8 bases, with 10 bases between them. CDR1 is SGHTA, CDR2 FQGNSA, per germline. CDR3 residues: CASSLRTTDSPLHF. The CDR3 DNA is TGTGCCAGCAGCTTAAGGACAACGGATTCACCCCTCCACTTT.

DNA for the CDR3: TGTGCCATCAGTGAGTCTCAGGTGCCAACTAACTATGGCTACACCTTC. It specifies CAISESQVPTNYGYTF. The V gene is TRBV10-3, the J gene TRBJ1-2; D not resolved. The V gene lost 0 bases and the J gene lost 0 bases, with 11 bases spanning the gap. This CDR3 is built from 16 residues. Germline lookup yields CDR1 ENHRY and CDR2 SYGVKD.

This clone was detected once. V usage is TRBV2 and J usage is TRBJ1-1, with D perhaps TRBD1 (6 bases). The length of the CDR3 is 14 residues. V lost 4 bases, J lost 4 bases, and 13 bases lay in between. Looked up from germline, CDR1 is SNHLY and CDR2 is FYNNEI. DNA for the CDR3: TGTGCCAGCAGTGTGGTAGGGGGGGGCACTGAAGCTTTCTTT. Translating it yields CASSVVGGGTEAFF.

The chain is built from TRBV19 and TRBJ1-2; TRBD1 might be the D (5 bases). Trimming removed 3 bases from V and 2 bases from J, with 19 bases in between. The CDR3 contains 17 residues. Germline CDR1 and CDR2: LNHDA and SQIVND (reference sequence). CDR3 region: CASSIGESRQLNYGYTF. In DNA, the CDR3 is TGTGCCAGTAGTATTGGCGAATCGCGACAGTTAAACTATGGCTACACCTTC.

In this sample, this clone turned up a few times. The genes are TRBV4-2 and TRBJ1-4; TRBD1 matches at 10 bases. The J segment lost 3 bases and the V segment lost 4 bases, leaving 8 bases of the junction unmatched. From germline, CDR1 is LGHNA and CDR2 YNFKEQ. This CDR3 has 17 amino acids. CDR3 protein: CASSRGQGFSANEKLFF. Written as DNA, the CDR3 is TGTGCCAGCAGCCGGGGACAGGGGTTTTCCGCTAATGAAAAACTGTTTTTT.

The chain links TRBV28 to TRBJ2-1; 13 bases are a match to TRBD2. The V and J ends lost 5 bases and 8 bases, in that order; junction bases with no gene match: 9. Germline V CDR1 and CDR2: MDHEN, SYDVKM. This CDR3 is built from 16 residues. CDR3 protein: CASSTSLAGGPHEQFF. The CDR3 DNA reads as TGTGCCAGCAGTACATCACTAGCGGGAGGGCCCCATGAGCAGTTCTTC. Combining the CDR3 with reference TRBV28 and TRBJ2-1 gives the whole variable domain DVKVTQSSRYLVKRTGEKVFLECVQDMDHENMFWYRQDPGLGLRLIYFSYDVKMKEKGDIPEGYSVSREKKERFSLILESASTNQTSMYLCASSTSLAGGPHEQFFGPGTRLTVL.

This clone has just a few counts. The chain employs TRBV27 and TRBJ1-2, with D uncertain. Germline loops: CDR1 MNHEY, CDR2 SMNVEV (reference sequence). Deletions cut 7 bases from V and 5 bases from J, with 14 bases between. This CDR3 spans 13 amino acids. CDR3 loop: CASNAEALYGYTF. In nucleotides, the CDR3 is TGTGCCAGCAACGCGGAGGCACTTTATGGCTACACCTTC.

The chain's CDR3 is CSVAVGAGSYGYTF. DNA of the CDR3: TGCAGCGTTGCGGTAGGCGCAGGCTCCTATGGCTACACCTTC. The J gene is TRBJ1-2, the V gene TRBV29-1; D not resolved. The CDR3 totals 14 residues. CDR1 and CDR2 from the germline V gene are SQVTM and ANQGSEA. The V gene lost 4 bases and the J gene lost 4 bases, with 16 bases spanning the gap.

The V gene is TRBV6-1, the J gene TRBJ1-5; TRBD1 might be the D (5 bases). The CDR3 has 14 residues. Trimming cost V 3 bases and J 3 bases, with 9 bases left between them. The V gene's germline CDR1 is MNHNS and CDR2 SASEGT. CDR3 in amino acids: CASSEAGNNQPQHF. The CDR3 DNA is TGTGCCAGCAGTGAGGCAGGGAACAATCAGCCCCAGCATTTT.